This is a list of T cell receptor beta chains from one sample in a study of T-cell reconstitution after alpha-beta-depleted transplantation in children. One entry per CDR3 protein, called by TCRdb with MiXCR from the PCR reads. The table has 100,000 to 130,000 distinct CDR3 sequences, about 6.5% seen once. The sample consisted of PBMCs, mostly from graft donor cells, taken 360 days after TCRalphabeta/CD19-depleted stem cell transplant. The receptors originated from a male patient between 2 and 15 years old who had a stem cell transplant for acute lymphoblastic leukemia, so the T cells may come from the graft donor. The CDR3 runs from the conserved cysteine through the conserved F or W. Not all rows give a size; the values are once, few, many and, for expanded clones, a class.

clone size: many; J gene: TRBJ1-2; V gene: TRBV29-1; CDR3 protein: CSVSTGGYGYTF
clone size: many; J gene: TRBJ2-4; V gene: TRBV28; CDR3 protein: CASSRPRVTAKNIQYF
clone size: -; J gene: TRBJ2-7; V gene: TRBV5-6; CDR3 protein: CAISLGLWAYEQYF
clone size: many; J gene: TRBJ1-1; V gene: TRBV24-1; CDR3 protein: CATREGWGTEAFF
clone size: -; J gene: TRBJ2-7; V gene: TRBV6-5; CDR3 protein: CASSYSSGSYEQYF
clone size: few; J gene: TRBJ2-1; V gene: TRBV27; CDR3 protein: CASSFRGLLNEQFF
clone size: many; J gene: TRBJ1-1; V gene: TRBV18; CDR3 protein: CASSPQGTDTEAFF
clone size: many; J gene: TRBJ1-4; V gene: TRBV7-9; CDR3 protein: CASSLGNNEKLFF
clone size: many; J gene: TRBJ1-2; V gene: TRBV28; CDR3 protein: CATPGQAPYGYTF
clone size: many; J gene: TRBJ2-3; V gene: TRBV20-1; CDR3 protein: CSARDPPDGQYF
clone size: many; J gene: TRBJ2-7; V gene: TRBV24-1; CDR3 protein: CATSDSVLPHEQYF
clone size: many; J gene: TRBJ2-7; V gene: TRBV2; CDR3 protein: CASRTSGSTYEQYF
clone size: many; J gene: TRBJ2-3; V gene: TRBV4-3; CDR3 protein: CASSQSWTGGDTQYF
clone size: few; J gene: TRBJ2-7; V gene: TRBV3-1; CDR3 protein: CASSYSGLPYEQYF
clone size: few; J gene: TRBJ2-7; V gene: TRBV7-2; CDR3 protein: CASSLAGQAYEQYF
clone size: -; J gene: TRBJ1-4; V gene: TRBV4-2; CDR3 protein: CASSLGIRIGDLFF
clone size: many; J gene: TRBJ2-7; V gene: TRBV7-9; CDR3 protein: CASSLGRTGLTEQYF
clone size: -; J gene: TRBJ1-6; V gene: TRBV7-9; CDR3 protein: CASSLEQYTSPLHF
clone size: few; J gene: TRBJ2-1; V gene: TRBV27; CDR3 protein: CASSVSQGNRDNEQFF
clone size: few; J gene: TRBJ2-3; V gene: TRBV20-1; CDR3 protein: CSAHPFPTGWTDTQYF
clone size: few; J gene: TRBJ2-1; V gene: TRBV5-5; CDR3 protein: CASSLELAGIFNEQFF
clone size: few; J gene: TRBJ2-6; V gene: TRBV11-2; CDR3 protein: CASSSGQGAVRSGANVLTF
clone size: -; J gene: TRBJ1-5; V gene: TRBV20-1; CDR3 protein: CSVPQVNQPQHF
clone size: many; J gene: TRBJ1-5; V gene: TRBV20-1; CDR3 protein: CSARDRASNQPQHF
clone size: few; J gene: TRBJ1-2; V gene: TRBV12-3/TRBV12-4; CDR3 protein: CASSTYRDYGYTF
clone size: many; J gene: TRBJ2-7; V gene: TRBV28; CDR3 protein: CASSQGTFYEQYF
clone size: many; J gene: TRBJ2-1; V gene: TRBV6-2/TRBV6-3; CDR3 protein: CASSYRDRGISEQFF
clone size: many; J gene: TRBJ1-4; V gene: TRBV25-1; CDR3 protein: CASNRGAGEKLFF
clone size: many; J gene: TRBJ2-2; V gene: TRBV2; CDR3 protein: CASRQTGMPNTGELFF
clone size: few; J gene: TRBJ2-7; V gene: TRBV6-5; CDR3 protein: CASRLGLAGGRYEQYF
clone size: many; J gene: TRBJ2-1; V gene: TRBV5-1; CDR3 protein: CASSLEGLAGYNEQFF
clone size: -; J gene: TRBJ2-3; V gene: TRBV7-6; CDR3 protein: CASSYPLGAGGEDTQYF
clone size: -; J gene: TRBJ2-7; V gene: TRBV5-1; CDR3 protein: CASSSRLTGPYEQYF
clone size: -; J gene: TRBJ1-2; V gene: TRBV27; CDR3 protein: CASSHQGRHYGYTF
clone size: many; J gene: TRBJ2-5; V gene: TRBV6-5; CDR3 protein: CASRRTGTSGKETQYF
clone size: many; J gene: TRBJ2-7; V gene: TRBV10-3; CDR3 protein: CAISELKGRSSYEQYF
clone size: many; J gene: TRBJ1-1; V gene: TRBV18; CDR3 protein: CASSGLGMNTEAFF
clone size: many; J gene: TRBJ2-7; V gene: TRBV28; CDR3 protein: CASTSGTGDYEQYF
clone size: many; J gene: TRBJ2-4; V gene: TRBV28; CDR3 protein: CASSQGEVVKNIQYF
clone size: few; J gene: TRBJ2-1; V gene: TRBV27; CDR3 protein: CASSPLAALEQFF
clone size: -; J gene: TRBJ2-7; V gene: TRBV13; CDR3 protein: CASSLGEGAYEQYF
clone size: -; J gene: TRBJ2-7; V gene: TRBV20-1; CDR3 protein: CCARGLAGGPTYEQYF
clone size: many; J gene: TRBJ2-1; V gene: TRBV28; CDR3 protein: CASRGLLNEQFF
clone size: -; J gene: TRBJ2-4; V gene: TRBV6-1; CDR3 protein: CASRGRSGKAKNIQYF
clone size: -; J gene: TRBJ2-5; V gene: TRBV7-9; CDR3 protein: CASSLVLEQGQETQYF